This TCR beta chain was retrieved from a study of shared clonotypes between healthy human individuals. Generated by immunoSEQ multiplex PCR, the TCRdb table keeps only in-frame clones and is missing some. In the table there are some 630,000 clones, 60% to 80% of which are singletons. As regards this clone: The antigen is not known.

This CDR3 has 12 amino acids. V shed 9 bases and J shed 6 bases, with 14 bases lying between them. Germline CDR1 reads MNHNY; CDR2 reads SVGAGI (reference sequence). General study results and limits: In general, naive subsets displayed greater estimated richness than memory subsets did. Researchers sampled only blood; tissue repertoires likely differ.

V gene TRBV6-6 combines with J gene TRBJ1-2; D is ambiguous. Sequenced input: memory CD4+ T cells sorted from blood. As to subset: CD45RA-negative fraction. The origin of this receptor is a woman aged 25 to 39 in good health. CDR3 residues: CASALRNHGYTF. The CDR3 nucleotides are TGTGCCAGTGCACTAAGGAACCATGGCTACACCTTC.